One sample yielded the 22 T cell receptor beta chains listed below, sequenced in a study of vaccination and CD4 T cells after COVID-19. The Oncomine TCR Beta short-read assay was what sequenced the DNA obtained from cultured CD4+ T cells. TCRdb re-called the PCR reads with MiXCR, one entry per CDR3 protein. The sample holds 15,000 to 20,000 distinct CDR3 sequences, about 50% seen once. Which antigens these TCRs recognize remains unknown. The treatment is: approximately 9-day PBMC culture with coronavirus spike peptide pools or control peptides (ViraFEST assay). This specimen was CD4+ T cells from blood, cultured in vitro, taken after SARS-CoV-2 vaccination. The receptors were gathered from a human donor who had recovered from COVID-19.

V gene TRBV12-3 or TRBV12-4 combines with J gene TRBJ1-1, with D perhaps TRBD1 (5 bases). V was cut by 6 bases and J by 8 bases, with 19 bases left in between. The CDR3 contains 14 residues. This chain's CDR3 is CASSRLPDSSEAFF. The CDR3 bases are TGTGCCAGCAGCAGACTACCAGACAGCTCCGAAGCTTTCTTT.

This chain joins TRBV2 and TRBJ2-5; perhaps D is TRBD1 or TRBD2 (5 bases each). Germline V gene sequence: CDR1 SNHLY, CDR2 FYNNEI. This CDR3 has 16 amino acids. The V end lost 2 bases, the J end lost 5 bases, and 18 bases lay between the germline ends. Here the CDR3 reads CASSEILPMGVETQYF. In nucleotides, the CDR3 is TGTGCCAGCAGTGAAATCCTCCCGATGGGGGTCGAGACCCAGTACTTC.

J is TRBJ1-1 and V is TRBV18; tentatively, D is TRBD1 (6 bases). Trimming took off 6 bases at V and 6 bases at J, with 14 bases between the two ends. The CDR3 spans 13 residues. Germline V lookup: CDR1 KGHSH, CDR2 LQKENI. The DNA of the CDR3 is TGTGCCAGCTCTCTGGGGGCTGACGCTGAAGCTTTCTTT. It encodes CASSLGADAEAFF.

V usage is TRBV19 and J usage is TRBJ1-6, with unresolved D. This CDR3 region has 13 residues. V was shortened by 9 bases and J by 8 bases, with 14 bases between the two germline ends. Germline-derived CDR1 and CDR2 are LNHDA and SQIVND (reference sequence). The CDR3 DNA follows: TGTGCCAGCCAAGACCAGCGGGATTCACCCCTCCACTTT. Protein product: CASQDQRDSPLHF.

The V and J genes are TRBV12-3 or TRBV12-4 and TRBJ1-2; D is unresolved. Trimming left V 5 bases short and J 3 bases short, with 7 bases between. The CDR3 is 12 amino acids. CDR3 sequence (DNA): TGTGCCAGCAGTCCGCTTGACTATGGCTACACCTTC. Translation: CASSPLDYGYTF.

V gene TRBV7-9 combines with J gene TRBJ2-3; D gene ambiguous. CDR3 length: 13 residues. V lost 1 base, J lost 4 bases, and 6 bases lay in between. The germline CDR1 and CDR2 sequences are SEHNR and FQNEAQ (reference sequence). For the CDR3, the DNA is TGTGCCAGCAGCTTAGTTGGGCCAGATACGCAGTATTTT. This translates into CASSLVGPDTQYF.

The chain links TRBV19 to TRBJ2-2; D call uncertain. V lost 8 bases and J 6 bases, leaving 16 bases between the germline ends. Germline V gene lookup returns CDR1 LNHDA and CDR2 SQIVND (reference sequence). The CDR3 consists of 14 residues. In nucleotides, the CDR3 is TGTGCCAGTTGCCCGGACCCCGCAGCCGGGGAGCTGTTTTTT. Its translation: CASCPDPAAGELFF.

V gene TRBV7-2 combines with J gene TRBJ2-5; tentative D call: TRBD1 (8 bases). There are 15 residues in the CDR3. The V gene lost 0 bases and the J gene lost 5 bases, with 13 bases spanning the gap. From germline, CDR1 is SGHTA and CDR2 FQGNSA. CDR3: CASSLATGEGETQYF. Written as DNA, the CDR3 is TGTGCCAGCAGCTTAGCGACAGGGGAGGGGGAGACCCAGTACTTC.

The rearrangement uses TRBV2 and TRBJ1-5; D is unresolved. Germline V gene data show CDR1 as SNHLY and CDR2 as FYNNEI. The V end was cut by 4 bases, the J end by 7 bases, with 11 bases between. The CDR3 sequence is 13 residues long. CDR3 DNA sequence: TGTGCCAGCAGTGGCCCGGTTAGGCAGCCCCAGCATTTT. Amino acids: CASSGPVRQPQHF.

This chain uses TRBV7-2 with TRBJ1-3, with D unresolved. The CDR3 has 15 residues. The germline gives CDR1 SGHTA, CDR2 FQGNSA. The ends were cut back, 1 base at V and 4 bases at J, with 11 bases in the middle. In nucleotides, the CDR3 is TGTGCCAGCAGCTTAGTGGGCAGCCTAGGAAACACCATATATTTT. This codes for CASSLVGSLGNTIYF.

This clonotype was observed a handful of times. This chain joins TRBV6-1 and TRBJ2-1; TRBD2 matches at 9 bases. Germline lookup yields CDR1 MNHNS and CDR2 SASEGT. V was clipped by 6 bases and J by 16 bases; unmatched bases: 16. This CDR3 comprises 14 residues. This CDR3 reads CASSQTSGGSDRFF. CDR3 coding DNA: TGTGCCAGCAGCCAGACTAGCGGCGGATCCGATCGCTTCTTC.

The V call is TRBV12-3 or TRBV12-4, the J call TRBJ1-5; D remains ambiguous. The CDR3 has 13 amino acids. V was cut by 3 bases and J by 2 bases, with 5 bases left in between. CDR3 nucleotides: TGTGCCAGCAGTTTGTCGGGCAATCAGCCCCAGCATTTT. It yields the protein CASSLSGNQPQHF.

The rearrangement links TRBV24-1 to TRBJ2-5; D is ambiguous. V lost 4 bases, J lost 7 bases, and 12 bases lay in between. Germline V gene lookup returns CDR1 KGHDR and CDR2 SFDVKD. There are 13 residues in the CDR3. The CDR3 DNA follows: TGTGCCACCAGTGAAGAGAGACTGGCGACCCAGTACTTC. It translates to CATSEERLATQYF.

The rearrangement uses TRBV7-2 and TRBJ2-7; D is uncertain. CDR1 is SGHTA, CDR2 FQGNSA, per germline. Trimming took off 1 base at V and 0 bases at J, with 7 bases between the two ends. CDR3 length equals 14 residues. This chain's CDR3 is CASSLVRTSYEQYF. The CDR3 DNA reads TGTGCCAGCAGCTTAGTGCGGACCTCCTACGAGCAGTACTTC.

This clonotype was seen a single time. This chain connects TRBV20-1 to TRBJ1-5; D call uncertain. Germline CDR1 reads DFQATT; CDR2 reads SNEGSKA (reference sequence). The CDR3 covers 12 residues. V dropped 5 bases and J dropped 2 bases, with 7 bases sitting between them. The chain's CDR3 is CSALGGNQPQHF. The CDR3 DNA reads TGCAGTGCTCTAGGCGGCAATCAGCCCCAGCATTTT.

This clonotype was seen more than once but under ten times. The chain employs TRBV20-1 and TRBJ2-7; 7 bases map to TRBD1. Trimming cost V 6 bases and J 2 bases; bases outside gene matches: 13. Germline CDR1 and CDR2: DFQATT and SNEGSKA (reference sequence). The CDR3 covers 15 residues. The CDR3 nucleotides are TGCAGTGCCACCGGTTTAGGGGGCCAGGCCTACGAGCAGTACTTC. This encodes CSATGLGGQAYEQYF.

This clonotype was detected only a few times. The rearrangement links TRBV30 to TRBJ2-5; 9 nucleotides agree with TRBD2. V dropped 2 bases and J dropped 1; count of bases not matched to a gene: 5. CDR1 is GTSNPN, CDR2 SVGIG, per germline (reference sequence). The CDR3 sequence is 15 residues long. The CDR3 DNA reads TGTGCCTGGAGTAGTAGCGGGGGAGCCCAAGAGACCCAGTACTTC. It yields the protein CAWSSSGGAQETQYF.

V and J are TRBV19 and TRBJ1-1, with 7 bases aligning to TRBD1. The CDR3 totals 15 residues. The J segment lost 5 bases and the V segment lost 1 base, leaving 7 bases of the junction unmatched. CDR1 is LNHDA and CDR2 is SQIVND in the germline V gene (reference sequence). In DNA form, the CDR3 reads TGTGCCAGTAGTATAGGAGGGGGCGGACGGACTGAAGCTTTCTTT. This codes for CASSIGGGGRTEAFF. The full variable domain, rest sourced from reference TRBV19 and TRBJ1-1, is DGGITQSPKYLFRKEGQNVTLSCEQNLNHDAMYWYRQDPGQGLRLIYYSQIVNDFQKGDIAEGYSVSREKKESFPLTVTSAQKNPTAFYLCASSIGGGGRTEAFFGQGTRLTVV.

This rearrangement joins TRBV6-1 to TRBJ2-2, with D perhaps assigned TRBD1 or TRBD2 (6 bases each). CDR1 MNHNS and CDR2 SASEGT come from the germline V gene. The CDR3 consists of 18 residues. The V and J ends lost 7 bases and 3 bases respectively, with 24 bases between them. The CDR3 here is CASTSLRGVGAYTGELFF. CDR3 sequence (DNA): TGTGCCAGCACCTCCCTTAGGGGGGTGGGCGCCTACACCGGGGAGCTGTTTTTT.

A few counts support this clonotype. V and J are TRBV20-1 and TRBJ1-5, with 9 bases lining up with TRBD1. With 4 bases clipped from V and 2 bases from J, the junction kept 27 bases outside the gene matches. CDR1 and CDR2 from the germline V gene are DFQATT and SNEGSKA (reference sequence). This CDR3 has 22 amino acids. The CDR3 sequence: CSATATPGQGLVGGFGNQPQHF. CDR3 coding DNA: TGCAGTGCTACAGCAACTCCGGGACAGGGTCTGGTGGGGGGGTTTGGCAATCAGCCCCAGCATTTT.

This clonotype has a handful of counts. This chain connects TRBV2 to TRBJ1-6; 9 nucleotides line up with TRBD1. V gave up 0 bases and J gave up 8 bases; unmatched junction bases: 5. The germline CDR1 and CDR2 sequences are SNHLY and FYNNEI. The CDR3 spans 16 residues. The CDR3 reads CASSEALWTGDSPLHF. CDR3 DNA sequence: TGTGCCAGCAGTGAAGCGCTTTGGACAGGGGATTCACCCCTCCACTTT.

With respect to this clonotype: One junction end does not reproduce the germline sequence, and a read error may be involved. This chain links TRBV20-1 with TRBJ1-4, with D unclear. The CDR3 extends over 14 amino acids. CDR1 and CDR2 from the germline V gene are DFQATT and SNEGSKA (reference sequence). The CDR3 sequence: CSARDRPFNEKLFF. CDR3 bases: TGCAGTGCCAGAGATAGACCATTTAATGAAAAACTGTTTTTT.